The clone carrying this T cell receptor beta chain came up a few times. Only in-frame clones appear in the TCRdb table, and some are missing; sequencing was by immunoSEQ multiplex PCR. The profile covers some 170,000 clones, with around 90% appearing a single time and more than 1.5% taken by the ten largest. This sample is drawn from a study of blood T cell repertoires in COVID-19. The CDR3 extends over 14 amino acids. Looked up from germline, CDR1 is MNHEY and CDR2 is SMNVEV (reference sequence). V was shortened by 7 bases and J by 0 bases, with 13 bases between the two germline ends. The receptor's source is a woman between 50 and 59 years old with acute or convalescent COVID-19. The rearrangement joins TRBV27 to TRBJ2-7; D unclear. The specimen sequenced was peripheral blood. CDR3 residues: CASKAAQSSYEQYF. CDR3 nucleotide sequence: TGTGCCAGCAAGGCGGCCCAAAGCTCCTACGAGCAGTACTTC.